These 19 T cell receptor beta chains were all obtained from the same sample, sequenced in a study of early T cells in non-severe SARS-CoV-2 infection. TCRdb recomputed calls from the 5' RACE reads with MiXCR, one row per CDR3 protein. The table has approximately 73,000 distinct CDR3 sequences, around 10% seen once. Sequencing used whole blood. The receptors derive from an adult who was a healthcare worker with PCR-confirmed SARS-CoV-2 infection or an uninfected control (not recorded which).

The rearrangement links TRBV14 to TRBJ2-2; 12 bases match TRBD1. From germline, CDR1 is SGHDN and CDR2 FVKESK. Trimming cost V 4 bases and J 5 bases; bases outside gene matches: 5. CDR3 size: 16 residues. This CDR3 is CASSRGQGARTGELFF. The CDR3 DNA sequence: TGTGCCAGCAGCCGGGGACAGGGGGCTAGGACCGGGGAGCTGTTTTTT.

This clonotype was recorded at least ten times. The chain has TRBV3-1 and TRBJ1-4, with D maybe TRBD1 (5 bases). Germline values: CDR1 LGHDT, CDR2 YNNKEL (reference sequence). V lost 5 bases, J lost 8 bases, and 12 bases lay in between. This CDR3 spans 13 amino acids. Written as DNA, the CDR3 is TGTGCCAGCAGCGAAGGGAGGGGAGAAAAACTGTTTTTT. Encoded protein: CASSEGRGEKLFF.

The chain employs TRBV7-6 and TRBJ2-3; 10 nucleotides align to TRBD1. Germline lookup yields CDR1 SGHVS and CDR2 FNYEAQ. The CDR3 spans 14 residues. V gave up 5 bases and J gave up 4 bases; unmatched junction bases: 3. The CDR3 DNA is TGTGCCAGCAGCCGAGGACAGGGGGCAGATACGCAGTATTTT. Protein: CASSRGQGADTQYF. The full variable domain, rest sourced from reference TRBV7-6 and TRBJ2-3, is GAGVSQSPRYKVTKRGQDVALRCDPISGHVSLYWYRQALGQGPEFLTYFNYEAQQDKSGLPNDRFSAERPEGSISTLTIQRTEQRDSAMYRCASSRGQGADTQYFGPGTRLTVL.

At least ten counts were recorded for this clonotype. CDR3: CASSFRTGGDSPLHF. CDR3 sequence (DNA): TGTGCCAGCAGCTTTCGGACAGGGGGGGATTCACCCCTCCACTTT. V is TRBV7-8 and J is TRBJ1-6; 10 bases match TRBD1. This CDR3 has 15 amino acids. Germline CDR1 and CDR2: SGHVS and FQNEAQ. J was trimmed by 8 bases and V by 3 bases; bases with no gene match: 4.

The chain uses TRBV6-2 or TRBV6-3 and TRBJ2-3; TRBD2 matches at 8 bases. Germline V lookup: CDR1 MNHEY, CDR2 SVGEGT. This CDR3 has 16 amino acids. V lost 4 bases to trimming and J lost 5 bases; unmatched junction nucleotides: 11. CDR3 sequence: CASSSPAGGGGDTQYF. CDR3 nucleotide sequence: TGTGCCAGCAGTTCCCCCGCGGGGGGAGGTGGAGATACGCAGTATTTT.

This clonotype came up many times. This sequence joins TRBV19 and TRBJ1-4; D uncertain. V was shortened by 7 bases and J by 10 bases, with 19 bases between the two germline ends. Germline V gene lookup returns CDR1 LNHDA and CDR2 SQIVND (reference sequence). The CDR3 is 14 residues long. The DNA for the CDR3 is TGTGCCAGTAAGGAGGGAATCCTCGGGGTAAAACTGTTTTTT. Translating it yields CASKEGILGVKLFF.

This clonotype appeared a few times. The chain recombines TRBV5-1 with TRBJ1-4; D possibly corresponds to TRBD1 (5 bases). The CDR3 runs 14 residues. The V gene's germline CDR1 is SGHRS and CDR2 YFSETQ. V gave up 0 bases and J gave up 8 bases, with 11 bases separating them. CDR3 in amino acids: CASSLEGAREKLFF. The CDR3 DNA reads as TGCGCCAGCAGCTTGGAAGGGGCTAGAGAAAAACTGTTTTTT.

This chain uses TRBV5-1 with TRBJ1-4, with 7 bases identical to TRBD1. The V and J ends lost 1 base and 6 bases, in that order; junction bases with no gene match: 3. The germline V gene has CDR1 SGHRS and CDR2 YFSETQ. The CDR3 has 14 amino acids. CDR3 sequence (DNA): TGCGCCAGCAGCTTGTGGGACAGACATGAAAAACTGTTTTTT. It codes for CASSLWDRHEKLFF. The entire variable domain, with the rest obtained from reference TRBV5-1 and TRBJ1-4, is as follows: KAGVTQTPRYLIKTRGQQVTLSCSPISGHRSVSWYQQTPGQGLQFLFEYFSETQRNKGNFPGRFSGRQFSNSRSEMNVSTLELGDSALYLCASSLWDRHEKLFFGSGTQLSVL.

The chain has TRBV11-2 and TRBJ2-3; tentative D call: TRBD2 (5 bases). The V end lost 5 bases, the J end lost 7 bases, and 13 bases lay between the germline ends. The CDR3 runs 13 residues. CDR1 is SGHAT, CDR2 FQNNGV, per germline. In DNA form, the CDR3 reads TGTGCCAGCAGCCCCTTGACTACCTATACGCAGTATTTT. It translates to CASSPLTTYTQYF. Supplemented by reference TRBV11-2 and TRBJ2-3, the full variable domain reads EAGVAQSPRYKIIEKRQSVAFWCNPISGHATLYWYQQILGQGPKLLIQFQNNGVVDDSQLPKDRFSAERLKGVDSTLKIQPAKLEDSAVYLCASSPLTTYTQYFGPGTRLTVL.

This chain connects TRBV5-1 to TRBJ2-3, with D perhaps assigned TRBD1 or TRBD2 (5 bases each). This CDR3 has 13 residues. V was cut by 4 bases and J by 3 bases, with 9 bases left in between. Germline lookup yields CDR1 SGHRS and CDR2 YFSETQ. The CDR3 here is CASSDGTTDTQYF. CDR3 DNA sequence: TGCGCCAGCAGCGACGGGACGACAGATACGCAGTATTTT.

A note on this clonotype: The germline gene is not matched at one end of the junction; a read error may be the cause. This chain connects TRBV5-1 to TRBJ2-1; D not resolved. Germline assignment: CDR1 SGHRS and CDR2 YFSETQ. This CDR3 is 14 amino acids long. Here the CDR3 reads CTSSLAPHFNEQFF. Here the CDR3 DNA reads TGCACCAGCAGCTTGGCGCCCCACTTCAATGAGCAGTTCTTC. The entire variable domain, with the rest obtained from reference TRBV5-1 and TRBJ2-1, is as follows: KAGVTQTPRYLIKTRGQQVTLSCSPISGHRSVSWYQQTPGQGLQFLFEYFSETQRNKGNFPGRFSGRQFSNSRSEMNVSTLELGDSALYLCTSSLAPHFNEQFFGPGTRLTVL.

The chain is built from TRBV6-2 or TRBV6-3 and TRBJ2-6, with D possibly matching TRBD2 (6 bases). Looked up from germline, CDR1 is MNHEY and CDR2 is SVGEGT. CDR3 length equals 16 residues. V was pared by 0 bases and J by 0 bases, with 6 bases between. The chain's CDR3 is CASSYSGGSGANVLTF. In nucleotides, the CDR3 is TGTGCCAGCAGTTACTCCGGGGGCTCTGGGGCCAACGTCCTGACTTTC.

V is TRBV12-3 or TRBV12-4 and J is TRBJ1-1, with a possible D match to TRBD1 (6 bases). CDR3 length equals 13 residues. Trimming took off 6 bases at V and 6 bases at J, with 14 bases between the two ends. The DNA for the CDR3 is TGTGCCAGCAGCGAGGGGGTCGCTCCTGAAGCTTTCTTT. This codes for CASSEGVAPEAFF.

This clonotype showed up just a few times. The gene calls are TRBV29-1 and TRBJ2-7; D is ambiguous. The V gene's germline CDR1 is SQVTM and CDR2 ANQGSEA. CDR3 size: 14 residues. V lost 2 bases and J 1 base, leaving 12 bases between the germline ends. The CDR3 loop reads CSVELGQESYEQYF. In DNA, the CDR3 is TGCAGCGTTGAATTAGGGCAGGAGTCCTACGAGCAGTACTTC.

This clonotype was picked up a small number of times. The chain employs TRBV7-9 and TRBJ2-3; 9 nucleotides align to TRBD2. CDR1 is SEHNR and CDR2 is FQNEAQ in the germline V gene (reference sequence). The trim removed 4 bases at V and 2 bases at J, leaving 4 bases unmatched. This CDR3 spans 15 amino acids. This CDR3 is CASSSTSGFTDTQYF. The CDR3 coding sequence is TGTGCCAGCAGCTCGACTAGCGGCTTCACAGATACGCAGTATTTT.

The table lists this clonotype with many counts. The chain is built from TRBV7-2 and TRBJ2-3, with 10 bases aligning to TRBD2. The CDR3 has 17 residues. The V gene's germline CDR1 is SGHTA and CDR2 FQGNSA. J was trimmed by 5 bases and V by 4 bases; bases with no gene match: 12. The CDR3 reads CASSSNSGGAGGDTQYF. DNA for the CDR3: TGTGCCAGCAGCTCTAACAGCGGGGGGGCCGGTGGAGATACGCAGTATTTT.

This clonotype was counted a few times. This chain uses TRBV7-8 with TRBJ1-6, with D unresolved. The CDR3 spans 14 residues. Deletions cut 0 bases from V and 4 bases from J, with 4 bases between. CDR1 is SGHVS, CDR2 FQNEAQ, per germline. In nucleotides, the CDR3 is TGTGCCAGCAGCTTAGCCATTTATAATTCACCCCTCCACTTT. This codes for CASSLAIYNSPLHF.

This clonotype has only a few counts. The chain links TRBV25-1 to TRBJ2-5; no firm D call. Trimming took 5 bases from V and 5 from J, leaving 6 bases between them. Germline V gives CDR1 MGHDK, CDR2 SYGVNS. The CDR3 is 11 amino acids. The CDR3 DNA is TGTGCCAGCAGTCGTTGGGAGACCCAGTACTTC. This gives the protein CASSRWETQYF.

The chain joins TRBV13 to TRBJ1-5; 8 nucleotides match TRBD1. After removal of 3 bases from V and 4 bases from J, the junction contained 5 bases not matched to a gene. Germline CDR1 is PRHDT and CDR2 is FYEKMQ (reference sequence). The CDR3 loop spans 15 amino acids. The CDR3 DNA reads as TGTGCCAGCAGCTTCGGGACAGGAGTAAATCAGCCCCAGCATTTT. Translated, it gives CASSFGTGVNQPQHF.